This T cell receptor (beta chain) derives from a study of long-term antiretroviral therapy in people with HIV. Study in general: Samples collected earliest predate the 2015 immediate-ART recommendation by about a decade.

Version v3.0 of the immunoSEQ assay was performed at survey level. Profiled with immunoSEQ multiplex PCR; TCRdb holds only in-frame clones, not every one. The sample has 13,000 or so clones, 75% to 85% seen once. The table lists this clone with a few counts. The TCR comes from a middle-aged man with HIV. Specimen: unsorted PBMCs, collected 3.2 years before starting antiretroviral therapy.

The CDR3 region is CASSLGLTQAPKETQYF. DNA of the CDR3: TGTGCCAGCAGCTTAGGTTTGACTCAGGCCCCTAAAGAGACCCAGTACTTC. This rearrangement joins TRBV7-6 to TRBJ2-5; D is ambiguous. CDR3 length: 17 residues. The germline V gene has CDR1 SGHVS and CDR2 FNYEAQ. The ends were cut back, 1 base at V and 3 bases at J, with 18 bases in the middle.